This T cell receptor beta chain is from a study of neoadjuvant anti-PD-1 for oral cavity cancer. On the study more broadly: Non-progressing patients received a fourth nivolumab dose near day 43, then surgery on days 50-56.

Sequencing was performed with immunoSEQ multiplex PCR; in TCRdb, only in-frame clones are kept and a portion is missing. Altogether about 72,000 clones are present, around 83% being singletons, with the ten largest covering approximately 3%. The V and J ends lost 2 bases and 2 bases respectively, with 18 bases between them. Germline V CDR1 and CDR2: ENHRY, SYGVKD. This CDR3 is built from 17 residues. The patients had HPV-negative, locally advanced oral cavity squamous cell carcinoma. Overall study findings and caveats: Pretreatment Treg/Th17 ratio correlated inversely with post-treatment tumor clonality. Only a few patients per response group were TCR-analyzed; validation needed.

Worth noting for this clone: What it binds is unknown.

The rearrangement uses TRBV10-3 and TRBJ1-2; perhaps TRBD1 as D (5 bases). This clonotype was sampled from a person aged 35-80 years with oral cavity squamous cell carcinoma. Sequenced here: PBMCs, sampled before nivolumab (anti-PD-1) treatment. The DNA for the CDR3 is TGTGCCATCAGTGAGGTTATCGGGGACGGACCGAACTATGGCTACACCTTC. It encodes CAISEVIGDGPNYGYTF.